This T cell receptor beta chain was observed in a study of identical twins. A universal primer site arose from template switching, and cDNA bore unique molecular identifiers. From the 5' RACE reads, TCRdb called clonotypes with MiXCR, one entry per CDR3 protein. The data show around 690,000 distinct CDR3 sequences, 21% seen once. Regarding this clonotype: Its target is not known.

General study results and limits: Researchers caution that invariant MAIT and iNKT cells could partly confound zero-insertion analyses. Twin-shared out-of-frame alpha sequences showed excess low generation probability.

Germline-derived CDR1 and CDR2 are SGHRS and YFSETQ. V was trimmed by 4 bases and J by 0 bases, leaving 13 bases between them. The CDR3 contains 16 residues. This same sample was also taken into another study, of T cells expressing NK-cell markers.

Sequenced material: PBMCs. J is TRBJ2-2 and V is TRBV5-1; possible D gene TRBD2, 6 bases. This clonotype was obtained from a young woman in good health. CDR3 sequence (DNA): TGCGCCAGCAGCCCGACGGGACTGGCGAACACCGGGGAGCTGTTTTTT. This translates into CASSPTGLANTGELFF.